This T cell receptor (beta chain) was recorded in a study of OX40 agonist ivuxolimab in advanced cancers. Background for the entire study: Ivuxolimab, which targeted the costimulatory receptor OX40 (CD134), was an agonistic, fully human IgG2 monoclonal antibody. Intravenous ivuxolimab was administered to patients every 2 weeks at six dose levels: 0.01, 0.1, 0.3, 1.5, 3 and 10 mg/kg. Of the approximately 50 dose-escalation patients, hepatocellular carcinoma was present in about 20, melanoma in approximately 15, renal cell carcinoma in 9 and head and neck cancer in 9. The dose-escalation cohort was 82.7% male with a mean age of around 64 years, ranging from about 23 to 85. Prior anti-PD-1, anti-PD-L1 or anti-CTLA-4 therapy was permitted, and 30% to 50% of dose-escalation patients had received checkpoint inhibitors. Partial responses occurred in three dose-escalation patients: two with cutaneous melanoma and one with hepatocellular carcinoma. The purpose of peripheral TCRbeta sequencing was to test whether ivuxolimab changed TCR sequence diversity and led to clonal T-cell expansion. The monotherapy dose-escalation portion (N ≈ 50 patients) of the phase I ivuxolimab trial is reported in the paper. The paper's findings and limits, for the study overall: Which antigens the clonally expanded peripheral T cells were specific for was not determined. Low levels of normalized T-cell clonal expansion were also shown by some nonresponding patients. At doses of 0.1 to 3.0 mg/kg, clonal expansion of both CD4+ and CD8+ blood T cells was observed from baseline to week 6. Partial responders in the 0.1-3.0 mg/kg groups had among the lowest normalized peripheral clonal expansion, especially among CD8+ T cells. After ivuxolimab, expanded clones were on average more numerous among CD8+ T cells than among CD4+ T cells.

Genomic DNA was extracted from sorted cells for sequencing of the TCRbeta CDR3 region. The immunoSEQ Assay was used to sequence the TCRbeta CDR3 regions. Imported from immuneACCESS, the table was reduced by TCRdb to in-frame sequences with V and J called. These copies leave out some clones; in studies compared against another copy, an unresolved V gene accounts for under half, and the cause of the remainder is not known. This sample lists 25,000 to 35,000 clones; 90% were detected once. The ten top clones hold about 25% of the sample. This clone was seen a single time. There is no known antigen for this receptor. Within one base of it there is no much larger clone, and no base qualities were kept. The trial excluded patients who had a history of autoimmune disease or were on systemic immunosuppression. Peripheral blood for TCR sequencing was collected from all dose cohorts at baseline, on cycle 4 day 1, and on cycle 7 day 1. Samples were obtained from an open-label, multicenter, first-in-human phase I dose-escalation trial of ivuxolimab. Adults with locally advanced or metastatic melanoma, renal cell, hepatocellular, or head and neck squamous cell carcinoma were enrolled in the trial. CD4+ and CD8+ T cells were sorted separately from peripheral blood before TCR sequencing.

The TCR comes from an adult with an advanced solid tumor such as melanoma, head and neck, liver or kidney cancer. Source: CD4+ or CD8+ T cells sorted from blood, taken in a trial of the OX40 agonist ivuxolimab.

The CDR3: CASRVGGIYEQYF. The nucleotide sequence is given as TGTGCCAGCAGAGTGGGGGGAATCTACGAGCAGTACTTC. The sequence is built from TRBV6-5 and TRBJ2-7; TRBD2 is possibly the D segment (6 matching bases). The CDR3 measures 13 amino acids from cysteine to phenylalanine. Just CDR3 DNA is preserved here, 39 bases in frame from base 1. Relative to germline, V is 6 bases shorter and J is 3 bases shorter, with 12 bases between their ends. Taken from the germline V gene, the CDR1 and CDR2 loops are MNHEY and SVGAGI.